Shown below are 17 T cell receptor beta chains from a single sample sequenced in a study of vaccination and CD4 T cells after COVID-19. The Oncomine TCR Beta short-read assay sequenced DNA from cultured CD4+ T cells. From the PCR reads, TCRdb called clonotypes with MiXCR, one entry per CDR3 protein. The sample carries over 2,500 distinct CDR3 sequences, 24% recorded once. Treatment indicated: roughly 11-day PBMC culture with coronavirus spike peptide pools or control peptides (ViraFEST assay). Their antigen targets remain unknown. The input for sequencing was CD4+ T cells from blood, cultured in vitro, taken after SARS-CoV-2 vaccination. These receptors were collected from a human donor who had recovered from COVID-19.

The sample holds a few counts of this clonotype. This chain joins TRBV20-1 and TRBJ2-7, with D tentatively TRBD1 (6 bases). The V and J ends lost 6 bases and 0 bases respectively, with 27 bases between them. Germline CDR1 DFQATT, CDR2 SNEGSKA (reference sequence). This CDR3 spans 18 amino acids. The CDR3 nucleotides read TGCAGTGCAGGTTCGCTCGGGCTAGTCGGCAGGGGCTCCTACGAGCAGTACTTC. Its translation is CSAGSLGLVGRGSYEQYF.

The J gene is TRBJ1-6, the V gene TRBV19; the D gene is possibly TRBD1 (5 bases). Germline CDR1 reads LNHDA; CDR2 reads SQIVND (reference sequence). V lost 7 bases and J 1 base, leaving 8 bases between the germline ends. The CDR3 has 14 amino acids. The CDR3, as DNA: TGTGCCAGTACGCAGGGATCCTATAATTCACCCCTCCACTTT. It encodes CASTQGSYNSPLHF.

The V gene is TRBV20-1, the J gene TRBJ1-1, with 8 bases lining up with TRBD1. CDR1 DFQATT and CDR2 SNEGSKA come from the germline V gene (reference sequence). V lost 6 bases, J lost 1 base, and 10 bases stayed unmatched. There are 15 residues in the CDR3. CDR3: CSAGTRTGPNTEAFF. The CDR3 nucleotides read TGCAGTGCCGGGACGCGGACAGGGCCGAACACTGAAGCTTTCTTT.

This clonotype was found a few times. The chain joins TRBV19 to TRBJ1-2; no clear D. CDR3 length: 12 amino acids. V dropped 10 bases and J dropped 4 bases, with 13 bases sitting between them. Germline CDR1 is LNHDA and CDR2 is SQIVND (reference sequence). The CDR3, as DNA: TGTGCCATATCACGGGGAACCTATGGCTACACCTTC. Protein product: CAISRGTYGYTF.

The chain has TRBV6-5 and TRBJ1-1, with TRBD1 matching 10 bases. CDR1 is MNHEY, CDR2 SVGAGI, per germline. Trimming at V came to 1 base and at J to 5 bases, leaving 4 bases not matched to a gene. CDR3 length equals 15 residues. The CDR3 bases are TGTGCCAGCAGTTACTATATGGGACAGGGGACTGAAGCTTTCTTT. Protein sequence: CASSYYMGQGTEAFF.

J is TRBJ1-5 and V is TRBV6-5; TRBD1 might be the D (5 bases). The CDR3 length is 14 residues. V lost 1 base, J lost 6 bases, and 10 bases lay in between. CDR1 is MNHEY, CDR2 SVGAGI, per germline. The CDR3 nucleotides read TGTGCCAGCAGTTACTTGTGGGGGTTTCAGCCCCAGCATTTT. Translating it yields CASSYLWGFQPQHF.

The rearrangement joins TRBV6-4 to TRBJ2-3; D uncertain. The CDR3 has 13 residues. Germline V gene lookup returns CDR1 MRHNA and CDR2 SNTAGT. The V and J ends lost 4 bases and 4 bases respectively, with 9 bases between them. CDR3 amino acids: CASSVGEADTQYF. DNA for the CDR3: TGTGCCAGCAGTGTCGGAGAGGCAGATACGCAGTATTTT.

This clonotype was counted between two and nine times. The V and J genes are TRBV4-2 and TRBJ2-5; D is unresolved. In germline, CDR1 is LGHNA, CDR2 YNFKEQ. Trimming cost V 1 base and J 5 bases, with 17 bases left between them. This CDR3 is 16 amino acids long. CDR3 sequence (DNA): TGTGCCAGCAGCCAAGGAACCGGGCCCCAAGGGGAGACCCAGTACTTC. As protein: CASSQGTGPQGETQYF.

By share of the sample, this clonotype is medium-sized. CDR3 nucleotides: TGTGCCACCAGCAGAGATCGCACAGGCCACTATGGCTACACCTTC. Encoded protein: CATSRDRTGHYGYTF. This chain connects TRBV15 to TRBJ1-2; tentative D call: TRBD1 (5 bases). The CDR3 sequence is 15 residues long. CDR1 is LNHNV, CDR2 YYDKDF, per germline (reference sequence). Trimming shortened V by 0 bases and J by 3 bases, and 11 bases separated the two germline ends. Full variable domain (outside the CDR3, taken from reference TRBV15 and TRBJ1-2): DAMVIQNPRYQVTQFGKPVTLSCSQTLNHNVMYWYQQKSSQAPKLLFHYYDKDFNNEADTPDNFQSRRPNTSFCFLDIRSPGLGDTAMYLCATSRDRTGHYGYTFGSGTRLTVV.

The chain is built from TRBV28 and TRBJ2-7; TRBD1 might be the D (5 bases). Trimming removed 8 bases from V and 0 bases from J, with 11 bases in between. CDR3 size: 13 residues. Germline values: CDR1 MDHEN, CDR2 SYDVKM. This CDR3 is CASRTTFSYEQYF. CDR3 in DNA: TGTGCCAGCCGGACAACGTTCTCCTACGAGCAGTACTTC.

V usage is TRBV30 and J usage is TRBJ1-2; 8 bases line up with TRBD1. Germline CDR1 and CDR2: GTSNPN and SVGIG (reference sequence). With 2 bases clipped from V and 5 bases from J, the junction kept 7 bases outside the gene matches. The CDR3 is 14 residues long. The CDR3 sequence: CAWSRGTGLYGYTF. CDR3 bases: TGTGCCTGGAGTAGAGGGACAGGCCTTTATGGCTACACCTTC.

By proportion, this clonotype is medium-sized. The V gene is TRBV20-1, the J gene TRBJ1-2; the match to TRBD1 covers 8 bases. J was trimmed by 8 bases and V by 6 bases; bases with no gene match: 11. CDR1 is DFQATT, CDR2 SNEGSKA, per germline (reference sequence). The CDR3 loop spans 13 amino acids. The CDR3 reads CSANQGATRGYTF. CDR3 DNA: TGCAGTGCCAATCAGGGGGCGACGCGCGGCTACACCTTC.

The V call is TRBV29-1, the J call TRBJ2-6, with D possibly matching TRBD1 (6 bases). CDR1 is SQVTM and CDR2 is ANQGSEA in the germline V gene. The CDR3 runs 16 residues. V lost 4 bases, J lost 0 bases, and 13 bases lay in between. The CDR3 here is CSVARDTDSGANVLTF. Here the CDR3 DNA reads TGCAGCGTTGCCCGGGACACCGACTCTGGGGCCAACGTCCTGACTTTC.

In DNA, the CDR3 is TGCAGTGCGACGATGACAGAGCTGAACACTGAAGCTTTCTTT. Translated: CSATMTELNTEAFF. The V call is TRBV20-1, the J call TRBJ1-1; possibly TRBD1 for D (5 bases). V was pared by 6 bases and J by 0 bases, with 14 bases between. Looked up from germline, CDR1 is DFQATT and CDR2 is SNEGSKA (reference sequence). This CDR3 has 14 amino acids.

The chain has TRBV6-1 and TRBJ1-6; 8 bases match TRBD1. Trimming took 0 bases from V and 7 from J; bases not matched to a gene: 8. The CDR3 length is 17 residues. Germline V gene sequence: CDR1 MNHNS, CDR2 SASEGT. The CDR3 DNA reads as TGTGCCAGCAGTGAAGCAGGGGCAGGGGGCAAGAATTCACCCCTCCACTTT. Residues: CASSEAGAGGKNSPLHF.

This clonotype was counted a few times. This sequence joins TRBV6-1 and TRBJ1-5, with TRBD1 as a possible D gene (5 bases). The V end lost 6 bases, the J end lost 5 bases, and 11 bases lay between the germline ends. Germline CDR1 is MNHNS and CDR2 is SASEGT. The CDR3 sequence is 13 residues long. The CDR3 here is CASRPDSDQPQHF. CDR3 sequence (DNA): TGTGCCAGCAGACCCGACAGCGATCAGCCCCAGCATTTT.

This chain links TRBV20-1 with TRBJ2-4, with D tentatively TRBD1 or TRBD2 (5 bases each). Trimming took off 6 bases at V and 0 bases at J, with 21 bases between the two ends. Germline V gene sequence: CDR1 DFQATT, CDR2 SNEGSKA (reference sequence). The CDR3 is 17 residues long. The CDR3 loop is CSALRGYGSLAKNIQYF. As DNA, the CDR3 is TGCAGTGCCCTACGGGGCTACGGTTCCTTAGCCAAAAACATTCAGTACTTC.